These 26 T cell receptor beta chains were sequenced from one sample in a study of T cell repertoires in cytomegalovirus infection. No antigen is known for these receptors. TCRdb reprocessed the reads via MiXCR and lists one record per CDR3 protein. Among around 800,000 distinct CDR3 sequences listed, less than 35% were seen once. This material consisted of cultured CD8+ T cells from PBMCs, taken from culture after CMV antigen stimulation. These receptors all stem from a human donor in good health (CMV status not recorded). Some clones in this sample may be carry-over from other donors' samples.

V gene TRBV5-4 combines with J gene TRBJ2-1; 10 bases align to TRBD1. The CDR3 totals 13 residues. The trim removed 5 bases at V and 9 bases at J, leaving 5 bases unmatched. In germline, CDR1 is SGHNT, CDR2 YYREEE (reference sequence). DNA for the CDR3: TGTGCCAGCAGTATGACAGGGGGCAGTGAGCAGTTCTTC. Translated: CASSMTGGSEQFF. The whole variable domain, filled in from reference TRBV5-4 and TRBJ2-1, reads ETGVTQSPTHLIKTRGQQVTLRCSSQSGHNTVSWYQQALGQGPQFIFQYYREEENGRGNFPPRFSGLQFPNYSSELNVNALELDDSALYLCASSMTGGSEQFFGPGTRLTVL.

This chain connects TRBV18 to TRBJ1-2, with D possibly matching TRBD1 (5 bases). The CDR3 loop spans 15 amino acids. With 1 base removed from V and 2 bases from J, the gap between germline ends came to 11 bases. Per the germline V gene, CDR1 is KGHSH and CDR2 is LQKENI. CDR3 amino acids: CASSPLEGINYGYTF. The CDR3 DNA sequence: TGTGCCAGCTCACCACTCGAGGGGATAAACTATGGCTACACCTTC.

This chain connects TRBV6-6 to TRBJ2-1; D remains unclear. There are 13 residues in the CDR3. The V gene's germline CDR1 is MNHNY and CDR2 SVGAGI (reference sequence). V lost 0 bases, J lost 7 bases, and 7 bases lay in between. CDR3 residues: CASSYSVVNEQFF. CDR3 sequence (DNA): TGTGCCAGCAGTTACTCCGTAGTTAATGAGCAGTTCTTC.

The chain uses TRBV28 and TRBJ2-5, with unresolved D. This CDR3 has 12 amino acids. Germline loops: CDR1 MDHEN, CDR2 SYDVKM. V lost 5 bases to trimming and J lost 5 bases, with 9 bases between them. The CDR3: CASSISRETQYF. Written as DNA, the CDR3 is TGTGCCAGCAGTATATCACGGGAGACCCAGTACTTC.

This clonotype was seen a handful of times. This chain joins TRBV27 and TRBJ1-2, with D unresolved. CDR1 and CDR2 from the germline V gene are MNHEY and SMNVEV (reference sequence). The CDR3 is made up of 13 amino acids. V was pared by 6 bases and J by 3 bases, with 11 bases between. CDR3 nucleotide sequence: TGTGCCAGCAGAGGAGGGTCGGACTATGGCTACACCTTC. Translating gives CASRGGSDYGYTF.

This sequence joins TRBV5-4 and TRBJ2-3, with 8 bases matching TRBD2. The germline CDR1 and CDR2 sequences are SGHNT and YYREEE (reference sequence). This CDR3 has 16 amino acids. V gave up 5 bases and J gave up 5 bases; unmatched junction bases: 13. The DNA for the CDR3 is TGTGCCAGCAGGCCAACGGGGGGGCTTGAAGAAGATACGCAGTATTTT. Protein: CASRPTGGLEEDTQYF.

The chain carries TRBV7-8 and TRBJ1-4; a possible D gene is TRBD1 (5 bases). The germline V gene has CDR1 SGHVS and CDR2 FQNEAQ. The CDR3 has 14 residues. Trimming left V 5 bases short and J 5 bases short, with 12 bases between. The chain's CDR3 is CASSHLEGNEKLFF. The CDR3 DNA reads TGTGCCAGCAGCCACCTGGAGGGGAATGAAAAACTGTTTTTT.

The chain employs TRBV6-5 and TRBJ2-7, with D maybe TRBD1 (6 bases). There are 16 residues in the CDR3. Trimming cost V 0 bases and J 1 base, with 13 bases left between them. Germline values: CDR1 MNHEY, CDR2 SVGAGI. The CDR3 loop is CASSYSSGTPSYEQYF. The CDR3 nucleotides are TGTGCCAGCAGTTACTCGTCCGGGACACCTTCCTACGAGCAGTACTTC.

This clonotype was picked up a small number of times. The CDR3, as DNA: TGTGCCAGCAGTTTTGGACAGGGAGGAAACAATGAGCAGTTCTTC. Translating gives CASSFGQGGNNEQFF. The chain uses TRBV27 and TRBJ2-1; the match to TRBD1 covers 8 bases. The CDR3 spans 15 residues. In germline, CDR1 is MNHEY, CDR2 SMNVEV (reference sequence). V shed 3 bases, J shed 5 bases, and the junction held 6 bases outside the gene matches.

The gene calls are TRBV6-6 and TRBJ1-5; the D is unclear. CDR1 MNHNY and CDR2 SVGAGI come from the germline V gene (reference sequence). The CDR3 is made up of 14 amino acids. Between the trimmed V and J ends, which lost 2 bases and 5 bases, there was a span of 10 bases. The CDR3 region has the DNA TGTGCCAGCAGTTACCCCTTTAAAGATCAGCCCCAGCATTTT. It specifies CASSYPFKDQPQHF.

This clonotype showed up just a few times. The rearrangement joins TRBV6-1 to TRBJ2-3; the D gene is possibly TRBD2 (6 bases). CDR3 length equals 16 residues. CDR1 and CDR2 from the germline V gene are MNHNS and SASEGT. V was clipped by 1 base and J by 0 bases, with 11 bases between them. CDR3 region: CASSEELAASTDTQYF. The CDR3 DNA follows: TGTGCCAGCAGTGAAGAACTAGCAGCTAGCACAGATACGCAGTATTTT.

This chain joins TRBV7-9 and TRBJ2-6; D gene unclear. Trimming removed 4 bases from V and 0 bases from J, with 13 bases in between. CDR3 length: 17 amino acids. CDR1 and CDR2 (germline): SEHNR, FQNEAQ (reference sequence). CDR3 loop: CASSSPLKRSGANVLTF. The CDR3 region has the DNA TGTGCCAGCAGCTCCCCGTTGAAGCGCTCTGGGGCCAACGTCCTGACTTTC.

CDR3 sequence: CASIPRTTGNSKQYF. CDR3 DNA sequence: TGTGCCAGCATCCCACGGACGACAGGGAACTCCAAGCAGTACTTC. The V and J genes are TRBV28 and TRBJ2-7; TRBD1 agrees at 7 bases. This CDR3 contains 15 residues. The V gene end was trimmed by 7 bases and the J gene end by 8 bases; junction bases not matched to a gene: 17. Germline V CDR1 and CDR2: MDHEN, SYDVKM.

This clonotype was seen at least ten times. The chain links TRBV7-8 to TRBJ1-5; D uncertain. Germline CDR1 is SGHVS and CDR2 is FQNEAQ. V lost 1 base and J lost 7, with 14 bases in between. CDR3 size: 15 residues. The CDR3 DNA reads TGTGCCAGCAGCTTAGGTCGGCAGAGTGGCCAGCCCCAGCATTTT. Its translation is CASSLGRQSGQPQHF.

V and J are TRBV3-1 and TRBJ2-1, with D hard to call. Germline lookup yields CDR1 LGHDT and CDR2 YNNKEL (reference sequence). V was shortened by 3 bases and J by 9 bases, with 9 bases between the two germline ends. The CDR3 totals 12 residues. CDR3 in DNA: TGTGCCAGCAGCCAGGCCAGGACTGAGCAGTTCTTC. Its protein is CASSQARTEQFF.

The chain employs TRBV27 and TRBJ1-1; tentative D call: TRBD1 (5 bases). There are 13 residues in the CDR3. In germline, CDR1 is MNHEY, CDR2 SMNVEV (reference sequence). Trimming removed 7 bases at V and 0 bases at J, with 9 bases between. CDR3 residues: CASTPTVNTEAFF. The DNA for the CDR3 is TGTGCCAGCACCCCGACAGTGAACACTGAAGCTTTCTTT.

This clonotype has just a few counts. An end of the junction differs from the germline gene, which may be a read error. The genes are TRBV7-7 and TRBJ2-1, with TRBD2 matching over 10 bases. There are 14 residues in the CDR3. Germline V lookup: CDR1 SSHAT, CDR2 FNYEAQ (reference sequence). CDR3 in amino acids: CASSLGTSDDEQFF. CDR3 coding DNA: TGTGCTAGCAGCTTAGGGACTAGCGATGATGAGCAGTTCTTC.

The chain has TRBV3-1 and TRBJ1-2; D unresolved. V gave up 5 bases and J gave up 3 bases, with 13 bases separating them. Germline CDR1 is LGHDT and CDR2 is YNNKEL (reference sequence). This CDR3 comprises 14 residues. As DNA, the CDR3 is TGTGCCAGCAGCGTAACGAGGGCTGACTATGGCTACACCTTC. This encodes CASSVTRADYGYTF. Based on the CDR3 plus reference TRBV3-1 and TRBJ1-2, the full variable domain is DTAVSQTPKYLVTQMGNDKSIKCEQNLGHDTMYWYKQDSKKFLKIMFSYNNKELIINETVPNRFSPKSPDKAHLNLHINSLELGDSAVYFCASSVTRADYGYTFGSGTRLTVV.

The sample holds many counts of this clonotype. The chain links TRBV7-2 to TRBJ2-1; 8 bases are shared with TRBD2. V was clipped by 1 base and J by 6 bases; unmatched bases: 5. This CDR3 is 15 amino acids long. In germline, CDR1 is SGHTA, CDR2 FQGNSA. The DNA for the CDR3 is TGTGCCAGCAGCTTAGTTGGCGGGGGGCGCAATGAGCAGTTCTTC. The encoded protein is CASSLVGGGRNEQFF.

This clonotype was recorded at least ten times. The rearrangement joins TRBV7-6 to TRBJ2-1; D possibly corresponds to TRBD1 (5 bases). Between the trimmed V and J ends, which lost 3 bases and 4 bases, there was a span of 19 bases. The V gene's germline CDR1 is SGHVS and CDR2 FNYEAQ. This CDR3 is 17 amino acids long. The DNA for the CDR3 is TGTGCCAGCAGCTTTCTTTTTGGGGCAGATAGTTACAATGAGCAGTTCTTC. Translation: CASSFLFGADSYNEQFF.

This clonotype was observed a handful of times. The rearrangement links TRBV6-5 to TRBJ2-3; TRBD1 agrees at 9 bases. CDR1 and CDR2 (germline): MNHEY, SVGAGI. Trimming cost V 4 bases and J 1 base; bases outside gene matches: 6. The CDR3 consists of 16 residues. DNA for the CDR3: TGTGCCAGCAGTTGGACGGGACAGGGACGCACAGATACGCAGTATTTT. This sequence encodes CASSWTGQGRTDTQYF.

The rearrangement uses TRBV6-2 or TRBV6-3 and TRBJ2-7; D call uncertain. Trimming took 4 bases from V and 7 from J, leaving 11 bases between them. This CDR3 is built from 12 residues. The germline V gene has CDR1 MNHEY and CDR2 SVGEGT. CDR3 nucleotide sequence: TGTGCCAGCAGTTCGGGCCTTTGGGAGCAGTACGTC. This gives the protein CASSSGLWEQYV.

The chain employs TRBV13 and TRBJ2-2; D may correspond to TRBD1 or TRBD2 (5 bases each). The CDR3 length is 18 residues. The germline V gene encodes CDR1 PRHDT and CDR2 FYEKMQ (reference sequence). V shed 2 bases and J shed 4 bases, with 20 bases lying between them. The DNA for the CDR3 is TGTGCCAGCAGCTTATGGGAGAATGAGGGGTCGGTCACCGGGGAGCTGTTTTTT. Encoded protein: CASSLWENEGSVTGELFF.

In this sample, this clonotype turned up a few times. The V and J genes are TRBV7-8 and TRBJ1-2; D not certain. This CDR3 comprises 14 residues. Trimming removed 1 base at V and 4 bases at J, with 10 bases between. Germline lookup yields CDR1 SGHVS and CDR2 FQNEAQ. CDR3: CASSLGGYGYGYTF. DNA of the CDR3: TGTGCCAGCAGCTTAGGAGGGTATGGCTATGGCTACACCTTC.

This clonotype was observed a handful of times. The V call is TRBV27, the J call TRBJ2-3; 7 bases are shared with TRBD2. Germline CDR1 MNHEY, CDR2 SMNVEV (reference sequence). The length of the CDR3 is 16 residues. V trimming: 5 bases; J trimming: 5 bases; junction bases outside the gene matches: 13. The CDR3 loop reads CASSITGSGLRDTQYF. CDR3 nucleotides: TGTGCCAGCAGTATAACGGGTAGCGGGCTCAGAGATACGCAGTATTTT.

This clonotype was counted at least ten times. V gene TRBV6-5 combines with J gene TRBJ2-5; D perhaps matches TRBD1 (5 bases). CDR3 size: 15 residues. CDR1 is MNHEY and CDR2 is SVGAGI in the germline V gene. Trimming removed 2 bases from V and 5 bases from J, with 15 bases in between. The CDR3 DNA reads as TGTGCCAGCAGTTACCTAGGGGATGCTGGCGAGACCCAGTACTTC. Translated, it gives CASSYLGDAGETQYF.